This TCR beta chain was retrieved from a study of T cell responses to AZD1222 COVID-19 vaccine. The V gene lost 5 bases and the J gene lost 9 bases, with 11 bases spanning the gap. The CDR3 extends over 12 amino acids. Germline values: CDR1 SEHNR, CDR2 FQNEAQ (reference sequence). Data came from immunoSEQ multiplex PCR; TCRdb stores just in-frame clones and leaves some out. Of about 140,000 clones in the sample, roughly 92% were seen once. Concerning this clone itself: The antigen is unknown.

Study results and caveats: Close to half of spike-specific TCRs reportedly recognize unmutated variant regions. Spike was spanned by vaccine-associated CD4 TCRs, with dominance at 160-218 and 743-854. White British donors predominated, females outnumbered males, and clonal diversity was possibly underestimated.

This receptor was identified in an adult who received the AZD1222 COVID-19 vaccine. The chain links TRBV7-9 to TRBJ2-1; tentatively, D is TRBD2 (6 bases). This specimen was peripheral blood, taken 28 days after the second AZD1222 dose. This CDR3 is CASSHGTFEQFF. The DNA for the CDR3 is TGTGCCAGCAGCCACGGGACTTTTGAGCAGTTCTTC.